This paragraph covers one T cell receptor (beta chain) sequence. Its matching antigen is unknown. The data stem from a study of vaccination effects on CD4 cells after COVID-19. As for the study in general: BNT162b2 vaccine or mRNA-1273 vaccine was given to participants in two doses.

The method was immunoSEQ multiplex PCR; TCRdb's version includes in-frame clones alone and lacks a portion of them. The sample lists about 73,000 clones; roughly 74% were seen once. The CDR3 spans 11 residues. Germline-derived CDR1 and CDR2 are KGHDR and SFDVKD. V was trimmed by 10 bases and J by 3 bases, leaving 8 bases between them. Expansion with viral peptide pools was applied to antigen-specific CD4+ T cells by the ViraFEST assay prior to sequencing. The culture ran for 10 days before CD4+ T cells were isolated. Neither prior SARS-CoV-2 infection nor positive nucleocapsid antibodies were present in the vaccine recipients.

This material consisted of CD4+ T cells from PBMCs cultured with HCoV-NL63 spike peptides, taken before COVID-19 vaccination. The chain joins TRBV24-1 to TRBJ1-2, with a weak D call TRBD1 (6 bases). The clonotype originates from a human donor who received a COVID-19 vaccine. DNA for the CDR3: TGTGCCACTAGGGGGTACTATGGCTACACCTTC. Protein: CATRGYYGYTF.